This record concerns one TCR beta chain sequence. Its antigen remains unidentified. TCRdb's table, derived via immunoSEQ multiplex PCR, lists solely in-frame clones and lacks some. The sample consists of around 120,000 clones, around nine tenths of them appearing once. This record belongs to a study of T cell responses to AZD1222 COVID-19 vaccine. Study outcomes and limitations: The study sampled repertoires only after the peak T cell response. When two AZD1222 doses had been given, Spike-specific TCR breadth and depth rose.

J lost 0 bases, V lost 8 bases, and 11 bases had no gene match. Germline V CDR1 and CDR2: GTSNPN, SVGIG (reference sequence). CDR3 length equals 15 residues. Second-dose groups at about 4 or about 12 weeks were pooled. Sequencing was performed on peripheral blood, taken 28 days after the second AZD1222 dose. The chain joins TRBV30 to TRBJ2-3; 7 bases fit TRBD2. The TCR originated in an adult who received the AZD1222 COVID-19 vaccine. The CDR3 DNA sequence: TGTGCCGCCTCTGGGCGGGGGACTAGCACAGATACGCAGTATTTT. Protein product: CAASGRGTSTDTQYF.